Included here is one T cell receptor (beta chain) sequence, with context. The antigen remains unidentified. CDR3 length equals 13 residues. CDR1 and CDR2 (germline): SEHNR, FQNEAQ (reference sequence). V was clipped by 4 bases and J by 1 base, with 7 bases between them. The data are from a study of cytomegalovirus exposure and HLA in healthy donors. Whole-study findings and limits: Three chains tied to CMV proved CMV antigen-specific in vitro.

Researchers ran the PCR with 60 Vbeta and 13 Jbeta primers. Per the authors' pipeline: Approximately 12 million of tens of millions of unique TCR beta chains were shared, per a later count. TCRdb's copy holds only in-frame clones and misses some; the assay was immunoSEQ multiplex PCR. V, J and clone size are taken as reported in that table, and D and trimming were inferred from the DNA itself. The table includes about 82,000 clones, 65% to 80% detected once. The receptor was isolated from a human donor in good health. This chain links TRBV7-9 with TRBJ1-2; maybe TRBD1 (6 bases). The sample was PBMCs. CDR3 nucleotide sequence: TGTGCCAGCAGCTCAGGGGATAACTATGGCTACACCTTC. Translation: CASSSGDNYGYTF.